This entry concerns a single TCR beta chain. One end of the junction varies from germline; a read error may be responsible. CDR1 is SNHLY, CDR2 FYNNEI, per germline. This CDR3 region has 15 residues. These data are taken from a study of blood T cell repertoires in COVID-19. Study-wide background: The United States, Italy and Spain supplied acute and convalescent COVID-19 samples.

The method was immunoSEQ multiplex PCR; TCRdb's version includes in-frame clones alone and lacks a portion of them. The sample yields about 360,000 clones, approximately 82% seen once. This clonotype was obtained from a man younger than 40 with active or convalescent COVID-19. Sequenced sample: peripheral blood. The rearrangement joins TRBV2 to TRBJ2-7, with 11 bases identical to TRBD1. In DNA, the CDR3 is TGTGCCAGCAGGGAAGGACAGGGGGCGATCTACGAGCAGTACTTC. Translated, it gives CASREGQGAIYEQYF. The full variable domain, with the rest looked up from reference TRBV2 and TRBJ2-7, is EPEVTQTPSHQVTQMGQEVILRCVPISNHLYFYWYRQILGQKVEFLVSFYNNEISEKSEIFDDQFSVERPDGSNFTLKIRSTKLEDSAMYFCASREGQGAIYEQYFGPGTRLTVT.